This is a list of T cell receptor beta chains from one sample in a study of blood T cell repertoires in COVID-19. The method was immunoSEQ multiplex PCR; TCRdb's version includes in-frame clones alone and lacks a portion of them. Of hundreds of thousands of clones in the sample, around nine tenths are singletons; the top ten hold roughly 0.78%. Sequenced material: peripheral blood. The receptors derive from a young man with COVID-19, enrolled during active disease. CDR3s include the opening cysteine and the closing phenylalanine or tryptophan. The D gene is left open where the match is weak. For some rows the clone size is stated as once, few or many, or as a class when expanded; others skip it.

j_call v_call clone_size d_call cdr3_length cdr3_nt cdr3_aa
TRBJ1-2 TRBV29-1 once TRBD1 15 TGCAGCGTTGAACCGGGACAGGCGGGGAGCTATGGCTACACCTTC CSVEPGQAGSYGYTF
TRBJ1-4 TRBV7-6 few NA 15 TGTGCCAGCAGCTTAGCGCGGGGTCCAGGGGAAAAACTGTTTTTT CASSLARGPGEKLFF
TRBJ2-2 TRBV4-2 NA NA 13 TGTGCCAGCCAGGAGGCCTACACCGGGGAGCTGTTTTTT CASQEAYTGELFF
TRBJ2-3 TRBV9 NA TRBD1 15 TGTGCCAGCAGCGACCCGGACAGGCCTTTCGATACGCAGTATTTT CASSDPDRPFDTQYF
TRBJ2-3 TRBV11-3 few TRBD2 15 TGTGCCAGCAGCCCCCGAGCGGGATTGGCAGATACGCAGTATTTT CASSPRAGLADTQYF
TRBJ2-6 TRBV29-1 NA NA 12 TGCAGCGTGGCCTCTGGGGCCAACGTCCTGACTTTC CSVASGANVLTF
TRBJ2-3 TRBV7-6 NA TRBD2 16 TGTGCCAGCAGCTTGGGGGGTCTAGCGGTGACAGATACGCAGTATTTT CASSLGGLAVTDTQYF
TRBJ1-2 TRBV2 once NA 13 TGTGCCAGCAGAACGGACAGTAACTATGGCTACACCTTC CASRTDSNYGYTF
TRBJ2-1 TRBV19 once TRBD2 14 TGTGCCAGTACAGCGGGGGGTAGTTACAATGAGCAGTTCTTC CASTAGGSYNEQFF
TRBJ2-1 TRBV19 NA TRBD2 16 TGTGCCAGTAGTATATTAGGGCTAGCGGCACACAATGAGCAGTTCTTC CASSILGLAAHNEQFF
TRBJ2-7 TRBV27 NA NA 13 TGTGCCACGAAGCCGGGACTTTCCTACGAGCAGTACTTC CATKPGLSYEQYF
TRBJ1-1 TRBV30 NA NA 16 TGTGCCTGGAGTGTAGAGGGGGGGGTACTCAGCACTGAAGCTTTCTTT CAWSVEGGVLSTEAFF
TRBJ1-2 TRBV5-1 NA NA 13 TGCGCCAGCAGCTTGGCCGGGGTAGATGGCTACACCTTC CASSLAGVDGYTF
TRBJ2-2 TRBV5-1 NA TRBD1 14 TGCGCCAGCAGCTTGGGGGACAGGACCGGGGAGCTGTTTTTT CASSLGDRTGELFF
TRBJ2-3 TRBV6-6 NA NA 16 TGTGCCAGCAGCCGAACTAGCAGCACTAGCACAGATACGCAGTATTTT CASSRTSSTSTDTQYF
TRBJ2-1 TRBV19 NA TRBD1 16 TGTGCCAGTAGTCCCCGGACAGGGGGCCGCTACAATGAGCAGTTCTTC CASSPRTGGRYNEQFF
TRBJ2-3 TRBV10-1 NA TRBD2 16 TGCGCCAGCAGTGCCGCGGCGGGGGACCCGGCAGATACGCAGTATTTT CASSAAAGDPADTQYF
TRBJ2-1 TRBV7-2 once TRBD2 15 TGTGCCAGCAGCCCCGGCCTAGCGGGGGTTGGTGAGCAGTTCTTC CASSPGLAGVGEQFF
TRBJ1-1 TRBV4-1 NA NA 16 TGCGCCAGCAGCCAAGTAATGTCTGGGGGCTCGACTGAAGCTTTCTTT CASSQVMSGGSTEAFF
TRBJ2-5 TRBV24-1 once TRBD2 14 TGTGCCACCAGTGATTTAGCGGGGGTGGAGACCCAGTACTTC CATSDLAGVETQYF
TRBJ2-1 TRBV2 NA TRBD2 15 TGTGCCAGCAGAATGGGACTAGCGGAGTACAATGAGCAGTTCTTC CASRMGLAEYNEQFF
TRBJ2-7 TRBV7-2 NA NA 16 TGTGCCAGCAGCTTTACCGGGACACGAAGCTCCTACGAGCAGTACTTC CASSFTGTRSSYEQYF
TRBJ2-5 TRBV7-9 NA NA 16 TGTGCCAGCAGCATCACCAGGGGTCTAGAACAAGAGACCCAGTACTTC CASSITRGLEQETQYF
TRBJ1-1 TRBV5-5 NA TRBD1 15 TGTGCCAGCAGCTTGGACGGGACAGGCAACACTGAAGCTTTCTTT CASSLDGTGNTEAFF
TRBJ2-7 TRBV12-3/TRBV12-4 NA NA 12 TGTGCCAGCAGTTTTGGGGGGAGTGGGCAGTACTTC CASSFGGSGQYF
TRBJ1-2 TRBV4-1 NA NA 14 TGCGCCAGCAGCCACTCACCTTCAGATTATGGCTACACCTTC CASSHSPSDYGYTF
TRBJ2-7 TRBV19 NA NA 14 TGTGCCAGCAAACCACAGGTGTCATCGTACGAGCAGTACTTC CASKPQVSSYEQYF
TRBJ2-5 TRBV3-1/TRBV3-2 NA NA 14 TGTGCCAGCAGCCGTATAACCCCGGGAGAGACCCAGTACTTC CASSRITPGETQYF
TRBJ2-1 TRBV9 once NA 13 TGTGCCAGCAGCAGAGACGCGGACAATGAGCAGTTCTTC CASSRDADNEQFF
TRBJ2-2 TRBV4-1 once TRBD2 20 TGCGCCAGCAGCCAAGAAGGATTCGGGCGACTAGCGGGAGCCAACGGGGAGCTGTTTTTT CASSQEGFGRLAGANGELFF
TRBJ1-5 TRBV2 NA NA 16 TGTGCCAGCAAGTGGGATTCGGGGATTAGCAATCAGCCCCAGCATTTT CASKWDSGISNQPQHF
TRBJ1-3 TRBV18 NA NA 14 TGTGCCAGCTCACAGCAGGGTTCTGGAAACACCATATATTTT CASSQQGSGNTIYF
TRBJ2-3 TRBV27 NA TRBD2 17 TGTGCCAGCGCTGGACTAGCGGGGAGTTTCTTCACAGATACGCAGTATTTT CASAGLAGSFFTDTQYF
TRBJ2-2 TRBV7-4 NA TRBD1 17 TGTGCCAGCAGCATAGACCGGGACAGGGGGGGCACCGGGGAGCTGTTTTTT CASSIDRDRGGTGELFF
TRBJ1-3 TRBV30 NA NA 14 TGTGCCTGGAGTGGAAGCCGCTCTGGAAACACCATATATTTT CAWSGSRSGNTIYF
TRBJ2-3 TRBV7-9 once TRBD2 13 TGTGCCAGCAGCTTGACTAGCGGAGATACGCAGTATTTT CASSLTSGDTQYF
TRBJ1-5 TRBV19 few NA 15 TGTGCCAGTAGTATAACTCGGGGGAAAAATCAGCCCCAGCATTTT CASSITRGKNQPQHF
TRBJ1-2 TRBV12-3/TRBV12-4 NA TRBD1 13 TGTGCCAGCAGTTTGGCAGGGGGCTATGGCTACACCTTC CASSLAGGYGYTF
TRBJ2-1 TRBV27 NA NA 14 TGTGCCAGCAGTTTATCGGCCAATTACAATGAGCAGTTCTTC CASSLSANYNEQFF
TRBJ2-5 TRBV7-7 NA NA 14 TGTGCCAGCAGCCGCGAGCCTCGACAAGAGACCCAGTACTTC CASSREPRQETQYF
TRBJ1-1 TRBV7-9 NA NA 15 TGTGCCAGCAGCTTACTAGGACACCAGAACACTGAAGCTTTCTTT CASSLLGHQNTEAFF
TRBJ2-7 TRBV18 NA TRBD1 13 TGTGCCAGCTCATCTGGACAGGGGTACGAGCAGTACTTC CASSSGQGYEQYF
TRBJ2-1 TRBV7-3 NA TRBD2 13 TGTGCCAGCAGCCTAGCGGCATACAATGAGCAGTTCTTC CASSLAAYNEQFF
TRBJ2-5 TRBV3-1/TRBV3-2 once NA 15 TGTGCCAGCAGCCAAGTGGGGCATGCAGAAGAGACCCAGTACTTC CASSQVGHAEETQYF
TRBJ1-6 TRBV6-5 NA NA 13 TGTGCCAGCAGCACCGGGGGTAATTCACCCCTCCACTTT CASSTGGNSPLHF
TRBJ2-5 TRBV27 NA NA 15 TGTGCCAGCACCGCTAGTTCCTTTTTCCAAGAGACCCAGTACTTC CASTASSFFQETQYF
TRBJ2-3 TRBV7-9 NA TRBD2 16 TGTGCCAGCAGCTTACCGACTAGCGGATCCACAGATACGCAGTATTTT CASSLPTSGSTDTQYF
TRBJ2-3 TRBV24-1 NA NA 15 TGTGCCACCAGTGGGCGGGTGGCTAGCACAGATACGCAGTATTTT CATSGRVASTDTQYF
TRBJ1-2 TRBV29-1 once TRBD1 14 TGCAGCGTTGAGGTCTACGGGACAGGCTATGGCTACACCTTC CSVEVYGTGYGYTF
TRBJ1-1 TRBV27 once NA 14 TGTGCCAGCAGTTTCCGAGGGCTGAACACTGAAGCTTTCTTT CASSFRGLNTEAFF
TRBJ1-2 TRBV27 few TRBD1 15 TGTGCCAGCAGGAAGGGGACAGGGTCCCACTATGGCTACACCTTC CASRKGTGSHYGYTF
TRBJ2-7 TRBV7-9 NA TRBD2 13 TGTGCCAGCAGCGGGAGGGCGGCCGACGAGCAGTACTTC CASSGRAADEQYF
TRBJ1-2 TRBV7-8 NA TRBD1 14 TGTGCCAGCAGCTTAGCACAGGGGATGGATGGCTACACCTTC CASSLAQGMDGYTF
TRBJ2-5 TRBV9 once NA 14 TGTGCCAGCAGCGATAGTGCAGGGGGGGAGACCCAGTACTTC CASSDSAGGETQYF
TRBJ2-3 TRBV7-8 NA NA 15 TGTGCCAGCAGCTTACGAAGGGGGACCACAGATACGCAGTATTTT CASSLRRGTTDTQYF
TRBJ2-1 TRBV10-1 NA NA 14 TGCGCCATTCCGGGGGAGAGCTCCTACAATGAGCAGTTCTTC CAIPGESSYNEQFF
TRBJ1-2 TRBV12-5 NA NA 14 TGTGCTAGTGGTTTGGTCGGGTATCCGGGGGTCTACACCTTC CASGLVGYPGVYTF
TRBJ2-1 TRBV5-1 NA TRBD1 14 TGCGCCAGCAGCTTGGGGGACAGGGTAGATGAGCAGTTCTTC CASSLGDRVDEQFF
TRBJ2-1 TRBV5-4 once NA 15 TGTGCCAGCAGCTTAAGAATTGGACAGAACAATGAGCAGTTCTTC CASSLRIGQNNEQFF
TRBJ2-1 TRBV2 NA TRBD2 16 TGTGCCAGCAGTACGACTAGCGGGGAGGTGAACAATGAGCAGTTCTTC CASSTTSGEVNNEQFF